This T cell receptor beta chain was retrieved from a study of neurological immune-mediated disorders. Study in general: Of around 34 multiple sclerosis patients, some 30 were relapsing-remitting and 3 secondary progressive.

Study results and limitations: Multiple sclerosis was found to have the least TCR clonal expansion, below healthy controls, and HTLV-1-associated myelopathy the most. Expanded clones shared no identical CDR3 amino acid sequences across subjects, which suggested private TCR-beta repertoires in all groups. A possible signature was seen in one related-CDR3 cluster, into which phylogenetic grouping placed the repertoires of 18 of 34 multiple sclerosis patients.

From the 5' RACE reads, TCRdb called clonotypes with MiXCR, one entry per CDR3 protein. The table has 55,000 to 65,000 distinct CDR3 sequences, around 3.8% seen once. This clonotype was picked up many times. The antigen is not known. Germline CDR1 SEHNR, CDR2 FQNEAQ (reference sequence). V was shortened by 4 bases and J by 2 bases, with 12 bases between the two germline ends. There are 15 residues in the CDR3. The material sequenced was PBMCs. V and J are TRBV7-9 and TRBJ2-1; D not certain. The receptor was isolated from a woman aged 50 to 65 with multiple sclerosis. CDR3 nucleotides: TGTGCCAGCAGCTCCCACCTAAGACCCTACAATGAGCAGTTCTTC. This encodes CASSSHLRPYNEQFF. The entire variable domain, with the rest obtained from reference TRBV7-9 and TRBJ2-1, is as follows: DTGVSQNPRHKITKRGQNVTFRCDPISEHNRLYWYRQTLGQGPEFLTYFQNEAQLEKSRLLSDRFSAERPKGSFSTLEIQRTEQGDSAMYLCASSSHLRPYNEQFFGPGTRLTVL.